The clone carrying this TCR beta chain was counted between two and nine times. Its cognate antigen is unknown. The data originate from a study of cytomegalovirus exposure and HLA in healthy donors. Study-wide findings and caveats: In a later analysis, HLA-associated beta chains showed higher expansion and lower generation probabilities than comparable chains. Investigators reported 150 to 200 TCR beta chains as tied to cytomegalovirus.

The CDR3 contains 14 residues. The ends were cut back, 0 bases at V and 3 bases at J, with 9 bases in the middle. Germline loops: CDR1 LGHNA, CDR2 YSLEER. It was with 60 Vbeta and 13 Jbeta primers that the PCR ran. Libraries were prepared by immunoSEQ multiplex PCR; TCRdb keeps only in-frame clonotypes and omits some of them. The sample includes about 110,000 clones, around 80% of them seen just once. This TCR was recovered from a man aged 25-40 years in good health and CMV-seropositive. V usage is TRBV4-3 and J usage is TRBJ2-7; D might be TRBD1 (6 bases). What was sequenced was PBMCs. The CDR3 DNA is TGCGCCAGCAGCCAAGACAGGGGATACTACGAGCAGTACTTC. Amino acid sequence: CASSQDRGYYEQYF.